A single sample is the source of the 20 T cell receptor beta chains below, sequenced in a study of cytomegalovirus exposure and HLA in healthy donors. Amplification used 60 Vbeta primers and 13 Jbeta primers. Clones were sequenced by immunoSEQ multiplex PCR, and TCRdb holds only the in-frame ones, with some missing. The sample contains 45,000 or so clones, 55% to 75% of which appear only once. The sequencing sample was made of PBMCs. The receptors here all came from a woman in her 30s in good health and CMV-seronegative.

The J gene is TRBJ2-7, the V gene TRBV30; TRBD1 matches at 8 bases. Germline V gives CDR1 GTSNPN, CDR2 SVGIG (reference sequence). With V trimmed by 4 bases and J by 6 bases, 8 bases remained unmatched. CDR3 length: 13 amino acids. CDR3 sequence reads: CAWNLRQGLEQYF. CDR3 nucleotide sequence: TGTGCCTGGAATCTGCGACAGGGGCTCGAGCAGTACTTC.

The chain combines TRBV11-2 with TRBJ2-3; maybe TRBD2 (6 bases). CDR3 length equals 13 residues. Germline-derived CDR1 and CDR2 are SGHAT and FQNNGV. V was trimmed by 6 bases and J by 4 bases, leaving 11 bases between them. CDR3 residues: CASSQEGPDTQYF. The DNA of the CDR3 is TGTGCCAGCAGTCAGGAGGGCCCAGATACGCAGTATTTT.

V usage is TRBV5-1 and J usage is TRBJ2-5, with D possibly matching TRBD2 (5 bases). CDR1 and CDR2 from the germline V gene are SGHRS and YFSETQ. Trimming left V 4 bases short and J 2 bases short, with 15 bases between. The length of the CDR3 is 15 residues. The CDR3 sequence is CASSQGLQTQETQYF. Written as DNA, the CDR3 is TGCGCCAGCAGCCAAGGACTGCAAACTCAAGAGACCCAGTACTTC.

The chain combines TRBV6-5 with TRBJ2-1, with D possibly being TRBD2 (5 bases). The V gene's germline CDR1 is MNHEY and CDR2 SVGAGI. The CDR3 runs to 15 residues. V shed 2 bases and J shed 8 bases, with 16 bases lying between them. For the CDR3, the DNA is TGTGCCAGCAGTTACCGGGAACCCTCTTACGATGAGCAGTTCTTC. It specifies CASSYREPSYDEQFF.

The chain employs TRBV6-5 and TRBJ2-1, with 8 bases that match TRBD2. The CDR3 totals 15 residues. The V and J ends lost 5 bases and 8 bases, in that order; junction bases with no gene match: 11. The germline gives CDR1 MNHEY, CDR2 SVGAGI. CDR3 sequence reads: CASSLSGRMYDEQFF. The CDR3, as DNA: TGTGCCAGCAGTCTCAGCGGGAGAATGTATGATGAGCAGTTCTTC.

V gene TRBV6-5 combines with J gene TRBJ2-3; D possibly corresponds to TRBD2 (6 bases). V was pared by 10 bases and J by 0 bases, with 14 bases between. Germline lookup yields CDR1 MNHEY and CDR2 SVGAGI. CDR3 length equals 14 residues. CDR3 protein: CATQMGGSTDTQYF. The CDR3 DNA reads as TGTGCCACGCAGATGGGGGGTAGCACAGATACGCAGTATTTT.

V is TRBV30 and J is TRBJ1-1; 7 bases map to TRBD1. V was clipped by 3 bases and J by 2 bases; unmatched bases: 6. CDR3 length: 14 residues. Germline CDR1 is GTSNPN and CDR2 is SVGIG (reference sequence). Here the CDR3 reads CAWSANRGNTEAFF. The CDR3, as DNA: TGTGCCTGGAGCGCCAACAGGGGTAACACTGAAGCTTTCTTT.

In this sample, this clone turned up a few times. The chain couples TRBV30 to TRBJ2-7, with 10 bases lining up with TRBD2. The J segment lost 4 bases and the V segment lost 2 bases, leaving 11 bases of the junction unmatched. Germline-derived CDR1 and CDR2 are GTSNPN and SVGIG (reference sequence). The length of the CDR3 is 16 residues. The CDR3 spells CAWSLSGGPPYYEQYF. The CDR3 DNA follows: TGTGCCTGGAGTCTTAGCGGGGGGCCTCCCTATTACGAGCAGTACTTC. Full variable domain (remainder filled in from reference TRBV30 and TRBJ2-7): SQTIHQWPATLVQPVGSPLSLECTVEGTSNPNLYWYRQAAGRGLQLLFYSVGIGQISSEVPQNLSASRPQDRQFILSSKKLLLSDSGFYLCAWSLSGGPPYYEQYFGPGTRLTVT.

This clone was counted between two and nine times. The DNA of the CDR3 is TGCGCCAGCAGCGCGGGGACAGGGGACACTGAAGCTTTCTTT. This sequence encodes CASSAGTGDTEAFF. The chain couples TRBV5-1 to TRBJ1-1; 10 bases line up with TRBD1. With 4 bases clipped from V and 3 bases from J, the junction kept 3 bases outside the gene matches. The CDR3 is 14 amino acids. Per germline, CDR1 SGHRS and CDR2 YFSETQ.

The chain has TRBV19 and TRBJ2-2, with 9 nucleotides matching TRBD1. The germline V gene has CDR1 LNHDA and CDR2 SQIVND (reference sequence). After removal of 4 bases from V and 7 bases from J, the junction contained 7 bases not matched to a gene. CDR3 length equals 15 residues. The CDR3 is CASSSRTGVDGELFF. CDR3 DNA sequence: TGTGCCAGTAGTAGTAGGACAGGGGTTGACGGGGAGCTGTTTTTT.

This chain joins TRBV7-9 and TRBJ2-7, with a tentative D call TRBD1 (5 bases). The V end was cut by 3 bases, the J end by 1 base, with 13 bases between. This CDR3 spans 15 amino acids. CDR1 and CDR2 from the germline V gene are SEHNR and FQNEAQ (reference sequence). CDR3 nucleotide sequence: TGTGCCAGCAGCTTCAGGGTAGACCCATCCTACGAGCAGTACTTC. Its translation: CASSFRVDPSYEQYF. Complete variable domain (other parts from reference TRBV7-9 and TRBJ2-7): DTGVSQNPRHKITKRGQNVTFRCDPISEHNRLYWYRQTLGQGPEFLTYFQNEAQLEKSRLLSDRFSAERPKGSFSTLEIQRTEQGDSAMYLCASSFRVDPSYEQYFGPGTRLTVT.

The gene calls are TRBV28 and TRBJ1-1; TRBD1 aligns across 7 bases. The CDR3 extends over 16 amino acids. The germline V gene encodes CDR1 MDHEN and CDR2 SYDVKM. With 3 bases clipped from V and 5 bases from J, the junction kept 12 bases outside the gene matches. The CDR3 sequence is CASSFFGAGGRTEAFF. The CDR3 coding sequence is TGTGCCAGCAGTTTTTTTGGGGCAGGGGGGAGGACTGAAGCTTTCTTT.

The J gene is TRBJ2-5, the V gene TRBV5-1; 11 nucleotides align to TRBD2. This CDR3 region has 15 residues. Germline V gives CDR1 SGHRS, CDR2 YFSETQ. V lost 6 bases and J lost 3; bases outside the gene matches: 7. DNA of the CDR3: TGCGCCAGCAAAGTAGGGACTAGCGGAAAAGAGACCCAGTACTTC. Its protein product is CASKVGTSGKETQYF.

V gene TRBV4-1 combines with J gene TRBJ1-1; D is uncertain. CDR1 and CDR2 (germline): MGHRA, YSYEKL. V lost 0 bases and J 5 bases, leaving 16 bases between the germline ends. The CDR3 extends over 16 amino acids. The DNA of the CDR3 is TGCGCCAGCAGCCAAGAAGGAGGGTTTTTCGGAACTGAAGCTTTCTTT. Its translation: CASSQEGGFFGTEAFF.

This sequence joins TRBV5-1 and TRBJ2-5; 9 bases match TRBD1. Looked up from germline, CDR1 is SGHRS and CDR2 is YFSETQ. V lost 3 bases, J lost 2 bases, and 5 bases stayed unmatched. CDR3 length equals 15 residues. Here the CDR3 DNA reads TGCGCCAGCAGCTCGGGACAGGGAAGTCAAGAGACCCAGTACTTC. Residues: CASSSGQGSQETQYF. The full variable domain, completed using reference TRBV5-1 and TRBJ2-5, is KAGVTQTPRYLIKTRGQQVTLSCSPISGHRSVSWYQQTPGQGLQFLFEYFSETQRNKGNFPGRFSGRQFSNSRSEMNVSTLELGDSALYLCASSSGQGSQETQYFGPGTRLLVL.

The chain couples TRBV7-9 to TRBJ1-1; D is possibly TRBD1 (6 bases). This CDR3 has 15 amino acids. The ends were cut back, 8 bases at V and 2 bases at J, with 18 bases in the middle. Germline CDR1 SEHNR, CDR2 FQNEAQ (reference sequence). This chain's CDR3 is CASGRLRTDNTEAFF. The DNA for the CDR3 is TGTGCCAGCGGTCGTTTAAGGACAGACAACACTGAAGCTTTCTTT.

J is TRBJ2-3 and V is TRBV6-5; 9 bases match TRBD1. Germline lookup yields CDR1 MNHEY and CDR2 SVGAGI. The CDR3 consists of 14 residues. V lost 6 bases, J lost 4 bases, and 5 bases stayed unmatched. CDR3 loop: CASRVDRGSDTQYF. The CDR3 DNA follows: TGTGCCAGCAGGGTTGACAGGGGGTCAGATACGCAGTATTTT.

V usage is TRBV18 and J usage is TRBJ1-3, with D unclear. The CDR3 is 16 residues long. Germline CDR1 reads KGHSH; CDR2 reads LQKENI. Trimming stripped 1 base from V and 1 base from J, with 11 bases between. CDR3 residues: CASSPLAQSSGNTIYF. The CDR3, as DNA: TGTGCCAGCTCACCACTGGCACAGTCTTCTGGAAACACCATATATTTT.

The CDR3 region has the DNA TGTGCCAGCAGTTACGGGGCTAGCACAGATACGCAGTATTTT. The encoded protein is CASSYGASTDTQYF. V and J are TRBV6-5 and TRBJ2-3, with D possibly matching TRBD1 (5 bases). Germline V gives CDR1 MNHEY, CDR2 SVGAGI. V lost 2 bases and J 0 bases, leaving 6 bases between the germline ends. This CDR3 has 14 residues.

The genes are TRBV5-6 and TRBJ2-1, with a possible D match to TRBD2 (6 bases). This CDR3 comprises 15 residues. Germline CDR1 is SGHDT and CDR2 is YYEEEE. With 4 bases removed from V and 1 base from J, the gap between germline ends came to 12 bases. Here the CDR3 reads CASSHTSTSYNEQFF. CDR3 coding DNA: TGTGCCAGCAGCCATACTAGCACTTCCTACAATGAGCAGTTCTTC.